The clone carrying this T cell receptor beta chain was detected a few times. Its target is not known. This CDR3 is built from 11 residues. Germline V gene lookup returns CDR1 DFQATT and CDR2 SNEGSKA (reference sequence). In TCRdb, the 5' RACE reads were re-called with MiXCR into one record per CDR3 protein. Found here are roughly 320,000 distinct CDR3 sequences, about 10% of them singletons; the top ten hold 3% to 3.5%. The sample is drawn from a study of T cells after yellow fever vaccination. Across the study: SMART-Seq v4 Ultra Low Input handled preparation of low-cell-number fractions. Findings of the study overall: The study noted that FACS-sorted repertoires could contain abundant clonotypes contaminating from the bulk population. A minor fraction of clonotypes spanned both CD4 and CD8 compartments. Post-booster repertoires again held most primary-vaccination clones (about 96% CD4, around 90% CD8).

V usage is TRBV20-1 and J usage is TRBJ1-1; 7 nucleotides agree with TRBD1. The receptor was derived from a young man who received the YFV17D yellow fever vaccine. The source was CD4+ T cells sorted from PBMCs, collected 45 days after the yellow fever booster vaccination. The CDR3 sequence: CSDYRGKGAFF. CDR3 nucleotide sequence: TGCAGCGACTACAGGGGAAAGGGAGCTTTCTTT.